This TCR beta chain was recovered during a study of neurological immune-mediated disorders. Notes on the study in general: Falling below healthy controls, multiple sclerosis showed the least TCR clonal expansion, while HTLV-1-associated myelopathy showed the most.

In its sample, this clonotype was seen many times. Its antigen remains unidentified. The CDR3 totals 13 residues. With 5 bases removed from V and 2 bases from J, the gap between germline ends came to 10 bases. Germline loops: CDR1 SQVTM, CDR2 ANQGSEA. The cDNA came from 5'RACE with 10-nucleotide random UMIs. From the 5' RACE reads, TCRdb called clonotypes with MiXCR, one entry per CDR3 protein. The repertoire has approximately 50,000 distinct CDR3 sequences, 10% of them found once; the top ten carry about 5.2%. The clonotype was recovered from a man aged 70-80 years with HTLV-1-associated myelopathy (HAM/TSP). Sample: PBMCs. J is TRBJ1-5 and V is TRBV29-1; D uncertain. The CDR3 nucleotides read TGCAGCGTTTCTAACGGGGGCAATCAGCCCCAGCATTTT. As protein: CSVSNGGNQPQHF.